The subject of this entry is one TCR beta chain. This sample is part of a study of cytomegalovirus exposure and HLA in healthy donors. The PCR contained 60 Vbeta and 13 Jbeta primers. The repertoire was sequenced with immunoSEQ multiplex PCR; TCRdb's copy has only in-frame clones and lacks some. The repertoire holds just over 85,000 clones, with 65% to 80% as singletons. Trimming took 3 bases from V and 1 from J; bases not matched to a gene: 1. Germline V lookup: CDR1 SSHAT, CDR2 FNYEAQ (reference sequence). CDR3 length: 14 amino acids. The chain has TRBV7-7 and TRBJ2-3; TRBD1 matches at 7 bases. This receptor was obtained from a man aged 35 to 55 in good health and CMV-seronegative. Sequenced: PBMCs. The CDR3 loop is CASSLTGRTDTQYF. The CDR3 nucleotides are TGTGCCAGCAGCTTGACAGGGCGCACAGATACGCAGTATTTT.